Shown below are 26 T cell receptor beta chains from a single sample sequenced in a study of Ad26.COV2.S vaccination and SARS-CoV-2 variants. Method: immunoSEQ multiplex PCR; TCRdb's copy keeps in-frame clones and lacks some. Here the sample spans approximately 140,000 clones, roughly 85% being singletons. The sequences come from peripheral blood, collected after recovery from COVID-19. Every receptor here comes from a human donor who had recovered from COVID-19.

The V call is TRBV18, the J call TRBJ1-5; the match to TRBD1 covers 7 bases. CDR1 KGHSH and CDR2 LQKENI come from the germline V gene. The CDR3 loop spans 15 amino acids. With 3 bases clipped from V and 4 bases from J, the junction kept 6 bases outside the gene matches. In DNA, the CDR3 is TGTGCCAGCTCACCGACAGGGAATGATAATCAGCCCCAGCATTTT. Its translation is CASSPTGNDNQPQHF.

The chain has TRBV11-2 and TRBJ1-4; a possible D gene is TRBD1 (6 bases). From germline, CDR1 is SGHAT and CDR2 FQNNGV. The CDR3 has 15 residues. V was clipped by 3 bases and J by 6 bases, with 14 bases between them. The CDR3 DNA reads as TGTGCCAGCAGCTTTGACAGACAGGCCCATGAAAAACTGTTTTTT. Its translation is CASSFDRQAHEKLFF.

This chain connects TRBV11-2 to TRBJ2-3; D is undetermined. The V and J ends lost 2 bases and 2 bases respectively, with 11 bases between them. The CDR3 spans 15 residues. The germline CDR1 and CDR2 sequences are SGHAT and FQNNGV. The CDR3 coding sequence is TGTGCCAGCAGCTTATCCGCGGAGTACACAGATACGCAGTATTTT. This codes for CASSLSAEYTDTQYF.

This clone was detected once. DNA of the CDR3: TGTGCCAGCGGTAGGACTGAGAACACTGAAGCTTTCTTT. Translated: CASGRTENTEAFF. This chain uses TRBV2 with TRBJ1-1; no clear D. Germline loops: CDR1 SNHLY, CDR2 FYNNEI. This CDR3 has 13 residues. The V end was cut by 8 bases, the J end by 1 base, with 11 bases between.

CDR3 loop: CASSVSVGTEAFF. CDR3 DNA: TGTGCCAGCAGCGTATCGGTGGGGACTGAAGCTTTCTTT. V and J are TRBV9 and TRBJ1-1; D unresolved. Deletions cut 1 base from V and 5 bases from J, with 9 bases between. Looked up from germline, CDR1 is SGDLS and CDR2 is YYNGEE. The CDR3 spans 13 residues. The full variable domain, completed using reference TRBV9 and TRBJ1-1, is DSGVTQTPKHLITATGQRVTLRCSPRSGDLSVYWYQQSLDQGLQFLIQYYNGEERAKGNILERFSAQQFPDLHSELNLSSLELGDSALYFCASSVSVGTEAFFGQGTRLTVV.

V is TRBV12-3 or TRBV12-4 and J is TRBJ2-7; TRBD1 aligns across 7 bases. The CDR3 has 12 amino acids. V was clipped by 7 bases and J by 3 bases; unmatched bases: 3. The CDR3, as DNA: TGTGCCAGCACCCGGGACAGCTACGAGCAGTACTTC. It codes for CASTRDSYEQYF.

This sequence joins TRBV6-4 and TRBJ2-2; 10 nucleotides match TRBD2. The CDR3 runs to 16 residues. The germline CDR1 and CDR2 sequences are MRHNA and SNTAGT. Unmatched junction bases numbered 11, after V lost 6 bases and J lost 7 bases. CDR3 residues: CASRRELAGRVGELFF. CDR3 coding DNA: TGTGCCAGCAGGAGAGAACTAGCGGGACGAGTCGGGGAGCTGTTTTTT.

The chain is built from TRBV28 and TRBJ1-6; D is unclear. V gave up 6 bases and J gave up 7 bases, with 16 bases separating them. Germline V gene data show CDR1 as MDHEN and CDR2 as SYDVKM. This CDR3 comprises 15 residues. CDR3 DNA: TGTGCCAGCAGACCACTCGGGGTTCGAAATTCACCCCTCCACTTT. Protein product: CASRPLGVRNSPLHF.

The gene calls are TRBV30 and TRBJ2-7, with 7 bases fitting TRBD2. The CDR3 extends over 14 amino acids. CDR1 is GTSNPN, CDR2 SVGIG, per germline (reference sequence). V dropped 5 bases and J dropped 0; count of bases not matched to a gene: 7. This CDR3 reads CAWDRAGSSYEQYF. The CDR3 nucleotides are TGTGCCTGGGACAGAGCGGGGAGCTCCTACGAGCAGTACTTC.

This clone was observed a few times. Additional DNA sequences in this sample encode the identical CDR3. The genes are TRBV19 and TRBJ1-5; D call uncertain. In germline, CDR1 is LNHDA, CDR2 SQIVND (reference sequence). CDR3 length equals 13 residues. V was shortened by 5 bases and J by 2 bases, with 7 bases between the two germline ends. This CDR3 is CASSVTGNQPQHF. In DNA form, the CDR3 reads TGTGCCAGTAGTGTAACAGGCAATCAGCCCCAGCATTTT.

This clone was counted a few times. The rearrangement joins TRBV5-5 to TRBJ2-1, with TRBD2 identical over 7 bases. CDR3 length equals 14 residues. J was trimmed by 6 bases and V by 4 bases; bases with no gene match: 7. Per the germline V gene, CDR1 is SGHKS and CDR2 is YYEKEE (reference sequence). The DNA for the CDR3 is TGTGCCAGCAGCACCATGCTAGCGGCCAATGAGCAGTTCTTC. Its protein product is CASSTMLAANEQFF.

The chain joins TRBV3-1 (or the pseudogene TRBV3-2) to TRBJ1-1; D not certain. The CDR3 runs to 15 residues. V was cut by 1 base and J by 1 base, with 10 bases left in between. Germline loops: CDR1 LGHDT, CDR2 YNNKEL (reference sequence). The chain's CDR3 is CASSQVAVGNTEAFF. As DNA, the CDR3 is TGTGCCAGCAGCCAAGTCGCCGTTGGGAACACTGAAGCTTTCTTT.

Only one count was recorded for this clone. This sequence joins TRBV10-3 and TRBJ2-5; no definite D call. Germline assignment: CDR1 ENHRY and CDR2 SYGVKD. V was cut by 0 bases and J by 2 bases, with 16 bases left in between. This CDR3 has 17 amino acids. CDR3 sequence: CAISESLMCGIQETQYF. DNA of the CDR3: TGTGCCATCAGTGAGTCTTTGATGTGTGGGATACAAGAGACCCAGTACTTC.

V and J are TRBV21-1 and TRBJ1-6; the table's D call TRBD1 went unverified against the DNA. TRBV21-1 is noted as a pseudogene. The CDR3 covers 18 residues. DNA of the CDR3: TGTGCCAGCAGCAAAGCGGCGATAGGGACAGGGAATAATTCACCCCTCCACTTT. This gives the protein CASSKAAIGTGNNSPLHF.

V usage is TRBV14 and J usage is TRBJ2-1; 10 nucleotides align to TRBD1. Germline V CDR1 and CDR2: SGHDN, FVKESK. J was trimmed by 7 bases and V by 6 bases; bases with no gene match: 6. The CDR3 is made up of 14 amino acids. The CDR3: CASRRTGGRNEQFF. For the CDR3, the DNA is TGTGCCAGCAGGCGGACAGGGGGAAGGAATGAGCAGTTCTTC.

DNA for the CDR3: TGTGCCAGCAGAGACTTCGACCAACCTTTCTTT. Protein sequence: CASRDFDQPFF. This chain connects TRBV6-5 to TRBJ1-1, with D unclear. The germline V and J ends were trimmed by 6 bases and 12 bases, with 14 bases remaining between them. Germline V gives CDR1 MNHEY, CDR2 SVGAGI. CDR3 length equals 11 residues.

The chain uses TRBV4-3 and TRBJ2-4, with D maybe TRBD2 (5 bases). This CDR3 is built from 16 residues. CDR1 is LGHNA, CDR2 YSLEER, per germline. V was trimmed by 0 bases and J by 7 bases, leaving 16 bases between them. Here the CDR3 DNA reads TGCGCCAGCAGCCAAGATTCCGGGGAGTGGTGGAACATTCAGTACTTC. It codes for CASSQDSGEWWNIQYF.

The chain is built from TRBV7-2 and TRBJ2-3, with 9 bases lining up with TRBD2. J gave up 5 bases and V 5 bases, and 8 bases lay outside the gene matches. The CDR3 totals 15 residues. CDR1 is SGHTA and CDR2 is FQGNSA in the germline V gene. Here the CDR3 DNA reads TGTGCCAGCAGCCTTAGCGGGGGCCATGGAGATACGCAGTATTTT. Its protein is CASSLSGGHGDTQYF.

V is TRBV28 and J is TRBJ1-2; D not resolved. The length of the CDR3 is 16 residues. Trimming removed 1 base from V and 6 bases from J, with 18 bases in between. Per germline, CDR1 MDHEN and CDR2 SYDVKM. The chain's CDR3 is CASSLSEFDLRNGYTF. The DNA of the CDR3 is TGTGCCAGCAGTTTATCCGAGTTTGATCTGAGGAATGGCTACACCTTC.

As regards this clone: The junction departs from the called germline gene at one end, perhaps through a read error. This chain connects TRBV5-6 to TRBJ2-6; TRBD1 matches 8 bases. The CDR3 loop spans 17 amino acids. Germline-derived CDR1 and CDR2 are SGHDT and YYEEEE. The CDR3 spells CASTLTGVDSGANVLTF. The DNA of the CDR3 is TGTGCCAGCACCTTGACAGGGGTCGACTCTGGGGCCAACGTCCTGACTTTC.

This rearrangement joins TRBV5-6 to TRBJ1-4, with D possibly being TRBD1 (5 bases). This CDR3 contains 16 residues. V was shortened by 0 bases and J by 4 bases, with 13 bases between the two germline ends. Germline CDR1 is SGHDT and CDR2 is YYEEEE. CDR3 in amino acids: CASSLAATAHNEKLFF. In nucleotides, the CDR3 is TGTGCCAGCAGCTTGGCCGCGACAGCCCATAATGAAAAACTGTTTTTT.

This clone was seen a handful of times. Here the CDR3 DNA reads TGCAGCGTTGGAGGGGGAGAGAGGAACACCATATATTTT. This gives the protein CSVGGGERNTIYF. The V gene is TRBV29-1, the J gene TRBJ1-3; maybe TRBD1 (6 bases). CDR1 and CDR2 from the germline V gene are SQVTM and ANQGSEA. V dropped 4 bases and J dropped 7 bases, with 14 bases sitting between them. The length of the CDR3 is 13 residues. The whole variable domain, filled in from reference TRBV29-1 and TRBJ1-3, reads SAVISQKPSRDICQRGTSLTIQCQVDSQVTMMFWYRQQPGQSLTLIATANQGSEATYESGFVIDKFPISRPNLTFSTLTVSNMSPEDSSIYLCSVGGGERNTIYFGEGSWLTVV.

The chain combines TRBV7-2 with TRBJ2-7, with TRBD2 matching over 8 bases. There are 13 residues in the CDR3. Germline assignment: CDR1 SGHTA and CDR2 FQGNSA. The V gene end was trimmed by 8 bases and the J gene end by 5 bases; junction bases not matched to a gene: 8. CDR3 loop: CASRAGGWNEQYF. CDR3 DNA sequence: TGTGCCAGCCGGGCGGGGGGCTGGAACGAGCAGTACTTC.

Here the CDR3 reads CASSLDVGGRSPLHF. CDR3 nucleotides: TGTGCCAGCAGCTTAGATGTAGGGGGTCGTTCACCCCTCCACTTT. V and J are TRBV7-2 and TRBJ1-6, with D perhaps TRBD1 (6 bases). Germline lookup yields CDR1 SGHTA and CDR2 FQGNSA. The V end lost 1 base, the J end lost 9 bases, and 13 bases lay between the germline ends. There are 15 residues in the CDR3.

In its sample, this clone was seen once. The rearrangement uses TRBV5-6 and TRBJ1-6; 12 bases are shared with TRBD1. CDR3 length: 17 residues. CDR1 is SGHDT, CDR2 YYEEEE, per germline. J was trimmed by 5 bases and V by 2 bases; bases with no gene match: 5. CDR3 loop: CASSLGTGGADNSPLHF. CDR3 coding DNA: TGTGCCAGCAGCTTAGGGACAGGGGGCGCCGATAATTCACCCCTCCACTTT.

This chain connects TRBV6-5 to TRBJ1-4; D remains unclear. CDR1 is MNHEY and CDR2 is SVGAGI in the germline V gene. Trimming took off 0 bases at V and 10 bases at J, with 15 bases between the two ends. CDR3 length: 15 amino acids. In DNA, the CDR3 is TGTGCCAGCAGTTACTCGAGTTCAGGCGTTGGAAAACTGTTTTTT. Translated, it gives CASSYSSSGVGKLFF.